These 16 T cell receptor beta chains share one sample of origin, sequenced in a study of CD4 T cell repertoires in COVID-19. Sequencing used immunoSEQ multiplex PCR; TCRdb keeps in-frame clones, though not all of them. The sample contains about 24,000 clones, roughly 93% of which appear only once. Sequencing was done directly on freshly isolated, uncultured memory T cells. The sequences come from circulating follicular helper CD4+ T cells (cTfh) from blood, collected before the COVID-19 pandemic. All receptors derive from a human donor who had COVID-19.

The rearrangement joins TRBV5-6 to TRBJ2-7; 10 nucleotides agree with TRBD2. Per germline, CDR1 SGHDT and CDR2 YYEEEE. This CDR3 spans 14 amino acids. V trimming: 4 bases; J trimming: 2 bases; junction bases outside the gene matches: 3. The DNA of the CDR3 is TGTGCCAGCAGCGGGAGCGGGGGGGCCTACGAGCAGTACTTC. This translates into CASSGSGGAYEQYF.

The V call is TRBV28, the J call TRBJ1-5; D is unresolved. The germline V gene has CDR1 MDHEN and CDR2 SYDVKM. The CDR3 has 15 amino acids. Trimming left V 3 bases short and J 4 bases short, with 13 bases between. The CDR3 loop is CASSFSPLPNQPQHF. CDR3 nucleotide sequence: TGTGCCAGCAGTTTTAGCCCGCTACCGAATCAGCCCCAGCATTTT.

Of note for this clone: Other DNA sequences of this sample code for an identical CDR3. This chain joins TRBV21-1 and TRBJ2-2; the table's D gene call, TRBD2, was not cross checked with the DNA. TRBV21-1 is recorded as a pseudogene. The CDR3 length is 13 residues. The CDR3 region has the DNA TGTGCCAGCCTTGAGGGAAGGCCCGGGGAGCTGTTTTTT. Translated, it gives CASLEGRPGELFF.

CDR3 sequence reads: CASSLGGDQPQHF. CDR3 nucleotide sequence: TGCGCCAGCAGCTTGGGAGGAGATCAGCCCCAGCATTTT. The chain uses TRBV5-1 and TRBJ1-5; no clear D. The CDR3 length is 13 residues. The germline V gene has CDR1 SGHRS and CDR2 YFSETQ. The V gene lost 0 bases and the J gene lost 5 bases, with 6 bases spanning the gap.

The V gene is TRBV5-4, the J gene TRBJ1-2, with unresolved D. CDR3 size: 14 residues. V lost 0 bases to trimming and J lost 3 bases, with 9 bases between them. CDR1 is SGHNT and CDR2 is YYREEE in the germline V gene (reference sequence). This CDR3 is CASSLALSDYGYTF. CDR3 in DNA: TGTGCCAGCAGCTTGGCTCTCAGTGACTATGGCTACACCTTC.

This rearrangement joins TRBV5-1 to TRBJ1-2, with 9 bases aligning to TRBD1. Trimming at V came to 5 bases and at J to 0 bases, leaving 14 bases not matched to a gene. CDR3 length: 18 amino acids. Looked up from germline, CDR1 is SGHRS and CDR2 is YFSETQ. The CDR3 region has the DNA TGCGCCAGCAGTTGGAGTGGAACAGGGGGCCAGACTAACTATGGCTACACCTTC. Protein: CASSWSGTGGQTNYGYTF.

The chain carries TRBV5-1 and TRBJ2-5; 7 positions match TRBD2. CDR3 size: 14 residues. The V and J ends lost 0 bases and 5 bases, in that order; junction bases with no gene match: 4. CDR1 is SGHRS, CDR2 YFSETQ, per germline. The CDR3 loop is CASSLGLADETQYF. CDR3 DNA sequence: TGCGCCAGCAGCTTGGGACTAGCAGACGAGACCCAGTACTTC.

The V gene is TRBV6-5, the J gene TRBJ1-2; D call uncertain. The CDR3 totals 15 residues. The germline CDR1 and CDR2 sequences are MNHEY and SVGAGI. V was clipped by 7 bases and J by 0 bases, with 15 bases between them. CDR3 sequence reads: CASTPVEGANYGYTF. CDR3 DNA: TGTGCCAGCACCCCCGTGGAGGGAGCTAACTATGGCTACACCTTC.

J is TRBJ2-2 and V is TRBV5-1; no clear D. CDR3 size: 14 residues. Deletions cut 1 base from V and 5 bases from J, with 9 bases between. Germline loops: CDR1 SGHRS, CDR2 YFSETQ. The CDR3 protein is CASSLWQRTGELFF. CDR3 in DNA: TGCGCCAGCAGCTTGTGGCAGCGAACCGGGGAGCTGTTTTTT.

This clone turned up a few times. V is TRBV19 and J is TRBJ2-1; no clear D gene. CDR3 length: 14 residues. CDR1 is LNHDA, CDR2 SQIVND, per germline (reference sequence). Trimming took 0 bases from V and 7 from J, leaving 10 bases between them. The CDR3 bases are TGTGCCAGTAGTATAGATCGTACAGCTAATGAGCAGTTCTTC. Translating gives CASSIDRTANEQFF.

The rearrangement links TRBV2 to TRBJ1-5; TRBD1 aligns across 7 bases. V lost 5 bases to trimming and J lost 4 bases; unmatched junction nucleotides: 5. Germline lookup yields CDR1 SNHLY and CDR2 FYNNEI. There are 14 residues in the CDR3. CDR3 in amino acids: CASSLGTVNQPQHF. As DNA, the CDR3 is TGTGCCAGCAGTCTAGGGACAGTTAATCAGCCCCAGCATTTT.

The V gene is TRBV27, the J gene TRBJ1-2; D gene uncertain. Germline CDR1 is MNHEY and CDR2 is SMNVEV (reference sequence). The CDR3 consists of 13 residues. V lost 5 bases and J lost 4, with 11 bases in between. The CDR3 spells CASSPSFGYGYTF. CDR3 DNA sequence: TGTGCCAGCAGTCCGAGCTTTGGCTATGGCTACACCTTC.

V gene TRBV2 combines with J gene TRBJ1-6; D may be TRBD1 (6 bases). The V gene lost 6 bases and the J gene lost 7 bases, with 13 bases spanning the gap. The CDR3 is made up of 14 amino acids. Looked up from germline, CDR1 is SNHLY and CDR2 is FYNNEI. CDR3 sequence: CASRRTALNSPLHF. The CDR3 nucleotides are TGTGCCAGCAGGAGGACAGCTCTAAATTCACCCCTCCACTTT.

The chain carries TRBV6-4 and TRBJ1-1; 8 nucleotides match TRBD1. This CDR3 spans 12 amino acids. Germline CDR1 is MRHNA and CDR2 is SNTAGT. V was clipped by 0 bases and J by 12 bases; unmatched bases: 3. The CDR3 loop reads CASSDSTGASFF. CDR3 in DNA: TGTGCCAGCAGTGACTCGACAGGGGCATCTTTCTTT.

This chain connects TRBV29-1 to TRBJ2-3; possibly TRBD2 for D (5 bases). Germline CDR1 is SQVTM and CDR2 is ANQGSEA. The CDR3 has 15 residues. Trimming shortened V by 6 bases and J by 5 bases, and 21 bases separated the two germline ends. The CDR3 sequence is CSVLRAAVRGDTQYF. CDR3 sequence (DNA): TGCAGCGTATTGCGAGCGGCAGTTCGAGGAGATACGCAGTATTTT.

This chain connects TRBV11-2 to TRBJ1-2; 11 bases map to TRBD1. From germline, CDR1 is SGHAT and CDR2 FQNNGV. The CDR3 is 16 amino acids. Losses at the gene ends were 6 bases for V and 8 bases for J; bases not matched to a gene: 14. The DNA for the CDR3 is TGTGCCAGCAGTTCTCTCTCCGGGACAGGGGGTCAAGGCTACACCTTC. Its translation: CASSSLSGTGGQGYTF.